The rows below give T cell receptor beta chains drawn from one sample of a study of shared clonotypes between healthy human individuals. Using immunoSEQ multiplex PCR, the repertoire was profiled, and TCRdb retains in-frame clones only, with some absent. The data hold about 470,000 clones, with around 75% observed a single time. What was sequenced was PBMCs. Source of these receptors: a woman aged 40-49 years in good health. Some clones in this sample may be carry-over from other donors' samples. Both conserved end residues are trimmed from each CDR3.

v_call	j_call	cdr3_aa
TRBV28	TRBJ1-5	ASSWAGHSNQPQH
TRBV4-2	TRBJ1-1	ASSHLDRNTEAF
TRBV7-9	TRBJ2-7	ASSLTTVYEQY
TRBV5-1	TRBJ1-5	ASAWTEGDQPQH
TRBV6-1	TRBJ2-7	ASSEDVGGTYEQY
TRBV28	TRBJ2-7	ASSSPTTGAYEQY
TRBV11-2	TRBJ1-6	ASSFEGGSPLH
TRBV18	TRBJ2-7	ASSPLGQGVSGEQY
TRBV25-1	TRBJ2-1	ASSETHRDRGSYNEQF
TRBV7-7	TRBJ1-4	ASSLAVGFGPGDEKLF
TRBV25-1	TRBJ1-3	ASSDLLGSGNTIY
TRBV21-1	TRBJ2-3	ASPARRRQGNYTDTQY
TRBV25-1	TRBJ2-1	ASSELTSGITYNEQF
TRBV7-2	TRBJ2-7	ASSLYGTASYEQY
TRBV5-1	TRBJ1-2	ASSLAGTGYGYT
TRBV5-4	TRBJ2-1	ASSLGLAGLNEQF
TRBV18	TRBJ1-2	ASSPQGRNGYT
TRBV18	TRBJ1-4	ASSPRTVGEEKLF
TRBV5-1	TRBJ2-7	ASSLGLAGGGYEQY
TRBV10-3	TRBJ2-7	AIGPAFSYEQY
TRBV4-1	TRBJ2-3	ASSQDRAGGTSTDTQY
TRBV7-9	TRBJ2-1	ASSLAKLGTGPYNEQF
TRBV7-9	TRBJ1-2	ASSLGYDGGYT
TRBV27	TRBJ2-7	ASSLTGHRHEQY
TRBV6-6	TRBJ2-1	ASSGLAGGINEQF